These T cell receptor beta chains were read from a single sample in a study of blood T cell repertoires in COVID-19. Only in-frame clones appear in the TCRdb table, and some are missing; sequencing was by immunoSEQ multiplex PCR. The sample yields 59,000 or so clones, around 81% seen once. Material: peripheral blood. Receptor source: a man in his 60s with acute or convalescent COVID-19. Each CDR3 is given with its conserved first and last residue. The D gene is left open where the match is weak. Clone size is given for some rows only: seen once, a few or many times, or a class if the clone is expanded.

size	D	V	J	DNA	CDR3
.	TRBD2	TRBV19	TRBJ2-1	TGTGCCAGTGGCATAGCGGGGGGGCCATATGAGCAGTTCTTC	CASGIAGGPYEQFF
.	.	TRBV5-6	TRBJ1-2	TGTGCCAGCAGCCAGGGCCCCAGGATCGATGGCTACACCTTC	CASSQGPRIDGYTF
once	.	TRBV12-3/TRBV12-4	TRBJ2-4	TGTGCCAGCAATCGCGGAGAAAACATTCAGTACTTC	CASNRGENIQYF
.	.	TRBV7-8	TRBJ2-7	TGTGCCAGCAGTCAAACGGACAGTACGTTCTACGAGCAGTACTTC	CASSQTDSTFYEQYF
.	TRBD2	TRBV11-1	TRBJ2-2	TGTGCCAGCAGCTTAGAGGGAGGGTTCAACACCGGGGAGCTGTTTTTT	CASSLEGGFNTGELFF
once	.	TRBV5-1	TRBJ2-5	TGCGCCAGCAGCTTGGGGCTTTCCTACCAAGAGACCCAGTACTTC	CASSLGLSYQETQYF
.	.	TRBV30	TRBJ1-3	TGTGCCTGGAGCCCGTGGGGCAGCGGAAACACCATATATTTT	CAWSPWGSGNTIYF
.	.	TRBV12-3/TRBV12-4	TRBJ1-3	TGTGCCAGCAGAAGGGGCTCTGGAAACACCATATATTTT	CASRRGSGNTIYF
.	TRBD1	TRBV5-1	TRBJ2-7	TGCGCCAGCCGTATCCGGGACAGCGCCTACGAGCAGTACTTC	CASRIRDSAYEQYF
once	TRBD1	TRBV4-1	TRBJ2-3	TGCGCCAGCAGCCAAGAAGAACAGGGGACAGATACGCAGTATTTT	CASSQEEQGTDTQYF
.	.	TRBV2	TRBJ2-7	TGTGCCAGCAGGGCTGAGCTTTTATTGGGCGCCTACGAGCAGTACTTC	CASRAELLLGAYEQYF
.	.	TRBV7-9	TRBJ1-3	TGTGCCAGCAGCTTTAGTTCTGTGTCCTCTGGAAACACCATATATTTT	CASSFSSVSSGNTIYF
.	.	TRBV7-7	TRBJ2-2	TGTGCTAGCAGCCCAGCGCGGGGGCGGGTCCCCGGGGAGCTGTTTTTT	CASSPARGRVPGELFF
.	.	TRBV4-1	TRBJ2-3	TGCGCCAGCAGCCAAGAGTATAGCACAGATACGCAGTATTTT	CASSQEYSTDTQYF
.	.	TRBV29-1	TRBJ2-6	TGCAGCGTTGCGGGGGCTGGGGCCAACGTCCTGACTTTC	CSVAGAGANVLTF
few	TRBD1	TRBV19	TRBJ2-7	TGTGCCAGTAGTATGCTGGACAGGGGGTCCGAGCAGTACTTC	CASSMLDRGSEQYF
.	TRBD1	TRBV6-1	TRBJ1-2	TGTGCCAGCGGTGAGGGGGCGCCTAGTGGTGGCTACACCTTC	CASGEGAPSGGYTF
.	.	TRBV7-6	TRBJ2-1	TGTGCCAGCAGCTTAGCGGGGAGGGGGGCAAACAATGAGCAGTTCTTC	CASSLAGRGANNEQFF
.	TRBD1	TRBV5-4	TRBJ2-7	TGTGCCAGCAGCTCGGACAGGGCCAAGACCTACGAGCAGTACTTC	CASSSDRAKTYEQYF
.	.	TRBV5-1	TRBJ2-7	TGCGCCAGCAGCTTACGAGGTACGAGTTCGGGGCAGTACTTC	CASSLRGTSSGQYF
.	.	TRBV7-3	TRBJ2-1	TGTGCCAGCAGCACGACTAGGACCACCTACAATGAGCAGTTCTTC	CASSTTRTTYNEQFF
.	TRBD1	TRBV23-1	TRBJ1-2	TGCGCCAGCAGTCGGACAGGGGAGGGAGGCTACACCTTC	CASSRTGEGGYTF
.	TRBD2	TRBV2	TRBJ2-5	TGTGCCAGCAGTCGTCGGGGGACTAGCGGGGTGGCCCAGTACTTC	CASSRRGTSGVAQYF
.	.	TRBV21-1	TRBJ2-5	TGTGCCAGCAGCAAAGAACGGGTACAAGAGACCCAGTACTTC	CASSKERVQETQYF
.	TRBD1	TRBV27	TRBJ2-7	TGTGCCAGCAGTATGACCGGGACAGGGTCGAGCGAGCAGTACTTC	CASSMTGTGSSEQYF
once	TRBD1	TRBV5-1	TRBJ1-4	TGCGCCAGCCGGCGGCAGGGGGAGTCGAGGGATGAAAAACTGTTTTTT	CASRRQGESRDEKLFF
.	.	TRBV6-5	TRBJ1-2	TGTGCCAGCAGTCCCGAAACAGTCTATGGCTACACCTTC	CASSPETVYGYTF
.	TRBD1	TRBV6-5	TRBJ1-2	TGTGCCAGCAGTTCGACAGGGAACTATGGCTACACCTTC	CASSSTGNYGYTF
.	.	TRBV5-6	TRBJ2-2	TGTGCCAGCAGCTTGGGGCTAGCGACTTACACCGGGGAGCTGTTTTTT	CASSLGLATYTGELFF
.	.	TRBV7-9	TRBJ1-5	TGTGCCAGCAGCCGTTTTGGGGGCCAGGGTGGCAATCAGCCCCAGCATTTT	CASSRFGGQGGNQPQHF
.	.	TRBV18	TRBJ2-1	TGTGCCAGCTCACCAAGGGGGTCCTACAATGAGCAGTTCTTC	CASSPRGSYNEQFF
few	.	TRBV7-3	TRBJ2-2	TGTGCCAGCAGCGCCCAGGCAGCCGGGGAGCTGTTTTTT	CASSAQAAGELFF
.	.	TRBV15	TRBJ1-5	TGTGCCACCAGCAGACCCGGAGGTAATCAGCCCCAGCATTTT	CATSRPGGNQPQHF
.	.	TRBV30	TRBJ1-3	TGTGCCTGGAGTGTGAGGGGGTTCGGAAACACCATATATTTT	CAWSVRGFGNTIYF
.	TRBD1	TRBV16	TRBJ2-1	TGTGCCAGCACCGACCTGGGGAGGGGACAGGGGTTCCGCAACAATGAGCAGTTCTTC	CASTDLGRGQGFRNNEQFF
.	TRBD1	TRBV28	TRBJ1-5	TGTGCCAGCAGTTTGGGGATTTCAGGGGGGAATCAGCCCCAGCATTTT	CASSLGISGGNQPQHF
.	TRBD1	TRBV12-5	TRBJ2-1	TGTGCTAGTGGTTTGGCCCCAAGGGGGACAGGGACTTACAATGAGCAGTTCTTC	CASGLAPRGTGTYNEQFF
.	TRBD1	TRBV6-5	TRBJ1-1	TGTGCCAGCAAGGGCAGGGGGCACACTGAAGCTTTCTTT	CASKGRGHTEAFF
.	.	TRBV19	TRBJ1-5	TGTGCCAGTAGTGACAGACCTAATCAGCCCCAGCATTTT	CASSDRPNQPQHF
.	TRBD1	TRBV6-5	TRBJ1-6	TGTGCCAGCGAGGGACAGGGTAATTCACCCCTCCACTTT	CASEGQGNSPLHF
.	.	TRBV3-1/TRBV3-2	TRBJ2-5	TGTGCCAGCAGCCAAAGGGAGGAGCGGCTCCCCCAGTACTTC	CASSQREERLPQYF
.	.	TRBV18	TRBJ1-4	TGTGCCAGCTCACCAACCCAGGGTAATGAAAAACTGTTTTTT	CASSPTQGNEKLFF
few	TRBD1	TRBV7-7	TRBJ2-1	TGTGCTAGCAGCTCCGGGACAGGGGGCATAGATGAGCAGTTCTTC	CASSSGTGGIDEQFF
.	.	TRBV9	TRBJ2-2	TGTGCCAGCAGCGTAGTTCGAGGCAGGGCGGCCGGGGAGCTGTTTTTT	CASSVVRGRAAGELFF
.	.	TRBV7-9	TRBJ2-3	TGTGCCAGCAGATCCCCTTTTGCGGGGCAGAGCACAGATACGCAGTATTTT	CASRSPFAGQSTDTQYF
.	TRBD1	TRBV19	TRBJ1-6	TGTGCCAGTAGCCAACAGGGGGGGAATTCACCCCTCCACTTT	CASSQQGGNSPLHF
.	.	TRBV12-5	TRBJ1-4	TGTGCTAGTGGTTTGGCCCTGACGGGGTCACATGAAAAACTGTTTTTT	CASGLALTGSHEKLFF
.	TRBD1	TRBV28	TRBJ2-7	TGTGCCAGCACCCCAGCGGGTGCAGGGGGCAATTACGAGCAGTACTTC	CASTPAGAGGNYEQYF
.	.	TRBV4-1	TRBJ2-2	TGCGCCAGCAGCCGGATTGGACAATATGGCACCGGGGAGCTGTTTTTT	CASSRIGQYGTGELFF
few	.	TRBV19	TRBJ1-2	TGTGCCAGTAGGTTGGAGGGTGGCTACACCTTC	CASRLEGGYTF
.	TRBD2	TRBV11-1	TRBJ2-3	TGTGCCAGCAGCTTAGCGGGGACCGGAGCGGGGGACAATACGCAGTATTTT	CASSLAGTGAGDNTQYF
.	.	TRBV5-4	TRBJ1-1	TGTGCCAGCAGCTTCGGGGGATTGGGGAACACTGAAGCTTTCTTT	CASSFGGLGNTEAFF
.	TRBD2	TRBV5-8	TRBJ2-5	TGTGCCACCCAACTAGCGGGGGGGCCAGAGACCCAGTACTTC	CATQLAGGPETQYF
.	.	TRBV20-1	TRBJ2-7	TGCAGTGGTTTTCAGGCCTACGAGCAGTACTTC	CSGFQAYEQYF
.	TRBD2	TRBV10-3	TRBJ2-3	TGTGCCATCAGGGCTAGCGGGGGAAGCACAGATACGCAGTATTTT	CAIRASGGSTDTQYF